The clone carrying this TCR beta chain was picked up a small number of times. Trimming shortened V by 7 bases and J by 5 bases, and 21 bases separated the two germline ends. Germline V lookup: CDR1 SGHRS, CDR2 YFSETQ. CDR3 length equals 15 residues. This entry comes from a study of blood T cell repertoires in COVID-19. The method was immunoSEQ multiplex PCR; TCRdb's version includes in-frame clones alone and lacks a portion of them. The sample consists of about 87,000 clones, about nine tenths of them appearing once. The gene calls are TRBV5-1 and TRBJ2-5; a weak D match, TRBD1 (6 bases). The sequence came from a woman of 80 years or more with acute or convalescent COVID-19. Sequenced: peripheral blood. In DNA, the CDR3 is TGCGCCAGCCGATATACAGGGCCCGCTACCGAGACCCAGTACTTC. The encoded protein is CASRYTGPATETQYF.